Below, 9 T cell receptor beta chains from the same sample are listed, as sequenced in a study of regulatory T cells in long-lasting Graves disease. Arm-PCR of CDR3 regions and iRepertoire HTBI primers were the basis on which TCR beta libraries were built. TCRdb itself ran the multiplex PCR reads through MiXCR, one entry per CDR3 protein. Among about 420,000 distinct CDR3 sequences, roughly 17% were seen once, and the ten largest hold about 25%. Time point denoted: newly diagnosed GD, antithyroid drugs for less than 3 months. Extracted RNA from PBMCs served as the source of the TCR library. This sample also appeared in a second study, on T cells in Graves' hyperthyroidism and ophthalmopathy.

The sample consisted of peripheral blood mononuclear cells (PBMCs), taken at new diagnosis, from a patient treated with antithyroid drugs. These receptors were obtained from a woman between 18 and 30 years old with Graves disease.

The DNA for the CDR3 is TGTGCCAGCAGCGACTCCAAGCGGGAGGGCCATAACGAGCAGTACTTC. Translating gives CASSDSKREGHNEQYF. This chain uses TRBV9 with TRBJ2-7; TRBD2 matches at 10 bases. The CDR3 spans 16 residues. The germline CDR1 and CDR2 sequences are SGDLS and YYNGEE. The junction had 11 bases not matched to a gene; V was cut back by 3 bases and J by 5 bases.

Points on this clonotype: A much larger clone lies one base from this, so it may be a read error. The CDR3 carries no conserved terminal phenylalanine or tryptophan, so it likely arises from a read error. The chain recombines TRBV29-1 with TRBJ2-7; a possible D gene is TRBD1 (6 bases). V shed 2 bases and J shed 1 base, with 15 bases lying between them. Germline V gene lookup returns CDR1 SQVTM and CDR2 ANQGSEA. The CDR3 sequence is 15 residues long. The CDR3 bases are TGCAGCGTTGAATCCCTTCAGGGGCGATCCTACGAGCAGTACTCC. This gives the protein CSVESLQGRSYEQYS.

This clonotype has ten or more counts. The rearrangement links TRBV7-2 to TRBJ2-5; D is undetermined. Trimming stripped 1 base from V and 2 bases from J, with 5 bases between. CDR3 length: 13 amino acids. Germline V gene sequence: CDR1 SGHTA, CDR2 FQGNSA. The CDR3 bases are TGTGCCAGCAGCTTAGATCCACAAGAGACCCAGTACTTC. Translating it yields CASSLDPQETQYF.

The chain is built from TRBV12-3 or TRBV12-4 and TRBJ2-2; D remains ambiguous. Trimming pared 4 bases from V and 8 bases from J, leaving 5 bases between. The CDR3 consists of 11 residues. The CDR3 reads CASSWIGELFF. CDR3 coding DNA: TGTGCCAGCAGTTGGATAGGGGAGCTGTTTTTT.

This clonotype was picked up a small number of times. The chain links TRBV11-2 to TRBJ2-7; D is undetermined. CDR3 size: 15 residues. V was shortened by 1 base and J by 1 base, with 11 bases between the two germline ends. CDR1 and CDR2 from the germline V gene are SGHAT and FQNNGV. The CDR3 sequence: CASSLAPLASYEQYF. The CDR3, as DNA: TGTGCCAGCAGCTTAGCTCCGTTAGCTTCCTACGAGCAGTACTTC.

This clonotype was detected only a few times. The chain couples TRBV27 to TRBJ1-5; perhaps TRBD1 as D (6 bases). Per germline, CDR1 MNHEY and CDR2 SMNVEV (reference sequence). Trimming pared 6 bases from V and 9 bases from J, leaving 18 bases between. The CDR3 extends over 14 amino acids. CDR3 in DNA: TGTGCCAGCAGATCTTTGACAGGAGGGCTGCCCCAGCATTTT. Amino acids: CASRSLTGGLPQHF.

This chain joins TRBV12-3 or TRBV12-4 and TRBJ1-1; tentatively, D is TRBD1 (6 bases). The V and J ends lost 3 bases and 6 bases respectively, with 11 bases between them. There are 13 residues in the CDR3. The CDR3 DNA follows: TGTGCCAGCAGTTTGTCAGGGGAGGCTGAAGCTTTCTTT. Translated: CASSLSGEAEAFF.

This clonotype has ten or more counts. CDR3 DNA sequence: TGTGCCAGCAGTGTGGGACAGGGAGTAAAACTGTTTTTT. Protein sequence: CASSVGQGVKLFF. The V gene is TRBV12-3 or TRBV12-4, the J gene TRBJ1-4; TRBD1 matches 9 bases. This CDR3 has 13 amino acids. With V trimmed by 5 bases and J by 10 bases, 5 bases remained unmatched.

This clonotype has at least ten counts. The J gene is TRBJ2-1, the V gene TRBV7-8; D is possibly TRBD1 (6 bases). The last part of the DNA fits TRBJ2-5 better; the J call may be wrong. This CDR3 is 13 amino acids long. Germline V gene sequence: CDR1 SGHVS, CDR2 FQNEAQ. CDR3 in amino acids: CASSHRQEETQYF. As DNA, the CDR3 is TGTGCCAGCAGCCACCGACAGGAAGAGACCCAGTACTTC.